These T cell receptor beta chains were read from a single sample in a study of cytomegalovirus exposure and HLA in healthy donors. Clones were read by immunoSEQ multiplex PCR, and TCRdb kept only the in-frame ones, dropping some. Of about 240,000 clones in the sample, about 86% are singletons; the top ten hold around 1.2%. The sequencing sample was made of PBMCs. The receptors originated from a woman in her twenties or thirties in good health and CMV-seropositive. The CDR3 runs from the conserved cysteine through the conserved F or W. D genes are given only for firm matches. Clone sizes are given selectively: once, few, many, or a class where the clone is expanded.

v_gene: TRBV28; j_gene: TRBJ1-5; abundance: -; d_gene: -; CDR3aa: CASSLQLNQPQHF; CDR3nt: TGTGCCAGCAGTTTACAGTTAAATCAGCCCCAGCATTTT
v_gene: TRBV11-1; j_gene: TRBJ2-5; abundance: -; d_gene: TRBD1; CDR3aa: CASSFTDRGGEETQYF; CDR3nt: TGTGCCAGCAGCTTTACCGACAGGGGAGGAGAAGAGACCCAGTACTTC
v_gene: TRBV5-1; j_gene: TRBJ2-1; abundance: once; d_gene: TRBD1; CDR3aa: CASSSGWGTASYNEQFF; CDR3nt: TGCGCCAGCAGTTCTGGGTGGGGGACAGCTTCCTACAATGAGCAGTTCTTC
v_gene: TRBV11-2; j_gene: TRBJ2-1; abundance: -; d_gene: TRBD1; CDR3aa: CASSLLGQGIVFF; CDR3nt: TGTGCCAGCAGCTTATTGGGACAGGGAATTGTGTTCTTC
v_gene: TRBV7-6; j_gene: TRBJ1-1; abundance: -; d_gene: -; CDR3aa: CASSLLREVNTEAFF; CDR3nt: TGTGCCAGCAGCTTACTCAGGGAGGTGAACACTGAAGCTTTCTTT
v_gene: TRBV6-5; j_gene: TRBJ2-1; abundance: -; d_gene: TRBD2; CDR3aa: CASSPGASGRTEQFF; CDR3nt: TGTGCCAGCAGCCCAGGGGCTAGCGGGAGGACCGAGCAGTTCTTC
v_gene: TRBV29-1; j_gene: TRBJ2-1; abundance: few; d_gene: -; CDR3aa: CSVKVDGAPYNEQFF; CDR3nt: TGCAGCGTTAAAGTTGACGGAGCCCCCTACAATGAGCAGTTCTTC
v_gene: TRBV6-1; j_gene: TRBJ1-4; abundance: -; d_gene: -; CDR3aa: CASSESMNSAADEKLFF; CDR3nt: TGTGCCAGCAGTGAATCAATGAATTCCGCAGCGGATGAAAAACTGTTTTTT
v_gene: TRBV18; j_gene: TRBJ2-7; abundance: -; d_gene: -; CDR3aa: CASSPQKDSYEQYF; CDR3nt: TGTGCCAGCTCACCACAAAAGGACAGCTACGAGCAGTACTTC
v_gene: TRBV28; j_gene: TRBJ1-2; abundance: -; d_gene: -; CDR3aa: CASSPDKEGDKNYGYTF; CDR3nt: TGTGCCAGCAGTCCGGACAAAGAGGGGGATAAGAACTATGGCTACACCTTC
v_gene: TRBV9; j_gene: TRBJ2-5; abundance: -; d_gene: -; CDR3aa: CASSVEVGVGGETQYF; CDR3nt: TGTGCCAGCAGCGTAGAGGTAGGGGTAGGTGGAGAGACCCAGTACTTC
v_gene: TRBV14; j_gene: TRBJ2-3; abundance: -; d_gene: TRBD2; CDR3aa: CASSLAGGPDTQYF; CDR3nt: TGTGCCAGCAGCCTAGCGGGAGGGCCCGATACGCAGTATTTT
v_gene: TRBV9; j_gene: TRBJ1-1; abundance: -; d_gene: -; CDR3aa: CASSVAGLNTEAFF; CDR3nt: TGTGCCAGCAGCGTAGCAGGGTTGAACACTGAAGCTTTCTTT
v_gene: TRBV15; j_gene: TRBJ2-5; abundance: -; d_gene: -; CDR3aa: CATSRDSGNGLETQYF; CDR3nt: TGTGCCACCAGCAGAGATTCCGGCAATGGACTAGAGACCCAGTACTTC
v_gene: TRBV30; j_gene: TRBJ2-5; abundance: -; d_gene: TRBD2; CDR3aa: CAWSVFGGVGTQYF; CDR3nt: TGTGCCTGGAGTGTATTTGGGGGGGTGGGGACCCAGTACTTC
v_gene: TRBV2; j_gene: TRBJ2-2; abundance: -; d_gene: TRBD1; CDR3aa: CASRPQGWAGELFF; CDR3nt: TGTGCCAGCAGGCCACAGGGGTGGGCCGGGGAGCTGTTTTTT
v_gene: TRBV7-2; j_gene: TRBJ2-7; abundance: once; d_gene: TRBD1; CDR3aa: CASSPGDRVTEQYF; CDR3nt: TGTGCCAGCAGCCCCGGGGACAGGGTAACTGAGCAGTACTTC
v_gene: TRBV5-1; j_gene: TRBJ1-3; abundance: -; d_gene: TRBD1; CDR3aa: CASREMDRGHKNSGNTIYF; CDR3nt: TGCGCCAGCAGGGAGATGGACAGGGGGCACAAAAACTCTGGAAACACCATATATTTT
v_gene: TRBV28; j_gene: TRBJ1-1; abundance: -; d_gene: -; CDR3aa: CASSQGQVLNTEAFF; CDR3nt: TGTGCCAGCAGTCAGGGGCAGGTGTTGAACACTGAAGCTTTCTTT
v_gene: TRBV27; j_gene: TRBJ2-3; abundance: once; d_gene: TRBD2; CDR3aa: CASSFGREGWDTQYF; CDR3nt: TGTGCCAGCAGTTTCGGGCGGGAGGGGTGGGATACGCAGTATTTT
v_gene: TRBV4-1; j_gene: TRBJ2-7; abundance: -; d_gene: TRBD2; CDR3aa: CASSRPGGGEQYF; CDR3nt: TGCGCCAGCAGCCGACCGGGGGGAGGAGAGCAGTACTTC
v_gene: TRBV27; j_gene: TRBJ1-2; abundance: -; d_gene: -; CDR3aa: CASSYFPDSRGYTF; CDR3nt: TGTGCCAGCAGTTATTTCCCGGACAGTCGCGGCTACACCTTC
v_gene: TRBV25-1; j_gene: TRBJ1-2; abundance: -; d_gene: -; CDR3aa: CASPPNGYTF; CDR3nt: TGTGCCAGCCCCCCCAATGGCTACACCTTC
v_gene: TRBV7-3; j_gene: TRBJ2-3; abundance: -; d_gene: -; CDR3aa: CASSPQQEDTQYF; CDR3nt: TGTGCCAGCAGCCCCCAACAAGAAGATACGCAGTATTTT
v_gene: TRBV6-1; j_gene: TRBJ1-2; abundance: -; d_gene: -; CDR3aa: CASSESTGVYGYTF; CDR3nt: TGTGCCAGCAGTGAATCAACGGGGGTCTATGGCTACACCTTC
v_gene: TRBV19; j_gene: TRBJ2-1; abundance: -; d_gene: TRBD2; CDR3aa: CASTSGSYNEQFF; CDR3nt: TGTGCCAGTACTAGCGGGAGTTACAATGAGCAGTTCTTC
v_gene: TRBV5-6; j_gene: TRBJ1-1; abundance: -; d_gene: TRBD1; CDR3aa: CASSLDRTGTEAFF; CDR3nt: TGTGCCAGCAGCTTGGACCGGACAGGGACTGAAGCTTTCTTT
v_gene: TRBV27; j_gene: TRBJ1-2; abundance: few; d_gene: -; CDR3aa: CASSSNPGEGHLGRYTF; CDR3nt: TGTGCCAGCAGTTCCAACCCAGGGGAAGGTCATTTGGGTCGCTACACCTTC
v_gene: TRBV19; j_gene: TRBJ1-2; abundance: -; d_gene: TRBD1; CDR3aa: CASSGQGGLANYGYTF; CDR3nt: TGTGCCAGTTCGGGACAGGGCGGGTTAGCTAACTATGGCTACACCTTC
v_gene: TRBV19; j_gene: TRBJ1-2; abundance: -; d_gene: TRBD1; CDR3aa: CASSGWTGDFYGYTF; CDR3nt: TGTGCCAGTAGTGGTTGGACAGGGGATTTCTATGGCTACACCTTC
v_gene: TRBV11-3; j_gene: TRBJ2-1; abundance: -; d_gene: TRBD2; CDR3aa: CASSSKAGVGTYNEQFF; CDR3nt: TGTGCCAGCAGCTCTAAAGCGGGAGTGGGAACCTACAATGAGCAGTTCTTC
v_gene: TRBV7-9; j_gene: TRBJ2-1; abundance: -; d_gene: -; CDR3aa: CASSLSSLGLANYNEQFF; CDR3nt: TGTGCCAGCAGCTTAAGCTCACTCGGGCTAGCGAATTACAATGAGCAGTTCTTC
v_gene: TRBV10-1; j_gene: TRBJ2-1; abundance: -; d_gene: TRBD2; CDR3aa: CASSRRLAGWEQFF; CDR3nt: TGCGCCAGCAGTCGCCGCCTAGCGGGATGGGAACAGTTCTTC
v_gene: TRBV11-3; j_gene: TRBJ2-7; abundance: -; d_gene: TRBD2; CDR3aa: CASSPRLAGGAYEQYF; CDR3nt: TGTGCCAGCAGCCCCCGACTAGCGGGAGGGGCGTACGAGCAGTACTTC
v_gene: TRBV14; j_gene: TRBJ2-4; abundance: -; d_gene: TRBD2; CDR3aa: CASSNTGTTINIQYF; CDR3nt: TGTGCCAGCAGCAATACCGGGACTACCATAAACATTCAGTACTTC
v_gene: TRBV9; j_gene: TRBJ1-4; abundance: -; d_gene: TRBD1; CDR3aa: CASSVEAGGFEKLFF; CDR3nt: TGTGCCAGCAGCGTAGAGGCAGGGGGCTTTGAAAAACTGTTTTTT
v_gene: TRBV9; j_gene: TRBJ2-1; abundance: -; d_gene: -; CDR3aa: CASSVTLATDYNEQFF; CDR3nt: TGTGCCAGCAGCGTAACCCTAGCGACAGACTACAATGAGCAGTTCTTC
v_gene: TRBV27; j_gene: TRBJ1-4; abundance: -; d_gene: -; CDR3aa: CASSLTGHHNEKLFF; CDR3nt: TGTGCCAGCAGTTTAACGGGACACCATAATGAAAAACTGTTTTTT
v_gene: TRBV30; j_gene: TRBJ2-7; abundance: -; d_gene: TRBD2; CDR3aa: CAWSVRGSGKEQYF; CDR3nt: TGTGCCTGGAGTGTACGGGGTAGCGGGAAGGAGCAGTACTTC
v_gene: TRBV30; j_gene: TRBJ2-2; abundance: -; d_gene: -; CDR3aa: CAWRETGGTGELFF; CDR3nt: TGTGCCTGGAGGGAGACAGGTGGTACCGGGGAGCTGTTTTTT
v_gene: TRBV30; j_gene: TRBJ2-2; abundance: -; d_gene: -; CDR3aa: CAWRNQGSTGELFF; CDR3nt: TGTGCCTGGAGGAACCAGGGCAGCACCGGGGAGCTGTTTTTT
v_gene: TRBV18; j_gene: TRBJ1-1; abundance: -; d_gene: TRBD1; CDR3aa: CASSPKGAEAFF; CDR3nt: TGTGCCAGCTCTCCGAAGGGGGCCGAAGCTTTCTTT
v_gene: TRBV9; j_gene: TRBJ2-2; abundance: once; d_gene: TRBD2; CDR3aa: CASSAPQAGANTGELFF; CDR3nt: TGTGCCAGCAGCGCTCCTCAAGCGGGAGCCAACACCGGGGAGCTGTTTTTT
v_gene: TRBV5-4; j_gene: TRBJ2-7; abundance: -; d_gene: -; CDR3aa: CASSLGLHYEQYF; CDR3nt: TGTGCCAGCAGCTTAGGACTCCACTACGAGCAGTACTTC
v_gene: TRBV27; j_gene: TRBJ2-5; abundance: -; d_gene: TRBD2; CDR3aa: CASSSASGRLIVETQYF; CDR3nt: TGTGCCAGCAGTTCGGCTAGCGGGAGGTTAATAGTAGAGACCCAGTACTTC
v_gene: TRBV7-9; j_gene: TRBJ2-2; abundance: -; d_gene: -; CDR3aa: CASLADTGELFF; CDR3nt: TGTGCCAGCCTGGCGGACACCGGGGAGCTGTTTTTT
v_gene: TRBV27; j_gene: TRBJ2-3; abundance: -; d_gene: TRBD2; CDR3aa: CASSQGTSADTQYF; CDR3nt: TGTGCCAGCAGTCAAGGGACTAGCGCAGATACGCAGTATTTT
v_gene: TRBV5-1; j_gene: TRBJ1-2; abundance: -; d_gene: TRBD1; CDR3aa: CASSLDRRGYTF; CDR3nt: TGCGCCAGCAGCCTGGACAGGCGAGGCTACACCTTC
v_gene: TRBV2; j_gene: TRBJ2-1; abundance: -; d_gene: -; CDR3aa: CASSVSGPLGNNEQFF; CDR3nt: TGTGCCAGCAGTGTCTCGGGTCCCCTCGGGAACAATGAGCAGTTCTTC
v_gene: TRBV11-2; j_gene: TRBJ2-3; abundance: -; d_gene: -; CDR3aa: CASSLFGTSTDTQYF; CDR3nt: TGTGCCAGCAGCTTATTCGGGACTAGCACAGATACGCAGTATTTT